This T cell receptor (beta chain) was recovered during a study of monozygotic twins with inflammatory bowel disease (dated by TCRdb to between 2018 and 2021). With regard to the full study: The complete study included about 30 monozygotic twin pairs: 19 IBD-discordant Danish pairs and nine German pairs, of which four were IBD-concordant and five were IBD-discordant. Each individual had, on average, about 151 000 unique TCRalpha sequences and 181 000 unique TCRbeta sequences available for analysis. The search for disease-associated traits relied mainly on comparing IBD patients with their genetically identical healthy co-twins within discordant pairs.

As for this clonotype: Its cognate antigen has yet to be identified.

Overall study results and their limits: IBD patients shared fewer clonotypes with other individuals than healthy twins did, most markedly in patients showing signs of disease activity. TCRbeta repertoire diversity, by inverse Simpson index, was decreased in IBD patients compared with their healthy co-twins. Concordant and discordant twins showed no difference in repertoire similarity, possibly because of limited statistical power. No single strong signal or clonotype linked to IBD turned up in the results, so the idea that one exists was not supported. Differing immunosuppressive treatments among patients may have added background noise and inter-individual variability to the repertoires. Different T cell subtypes could not be distinguished in the analysis.

From the germline V gene, CDR1 is MNHEY and CDR2 is SVGAGI. The CDR3 numbers 14 residues from cysteine through phenylalanine. The nucleotide record is missing. From each donor, an approximately 2.4 ml peripheral blood sample was collected into PAXgene tubes and kept at -80 degrees C. Total RNA was isolated from whole blood with the PAXgene blood miRNA kit on an automated QIAcube, without T cell sorting. Peripheral blood from monozygotic twin pairs, either concordant or discordant for inflammatory bowel disease, underwent deep TCRalpha and TCRbeta repertoire profiling that used unique molecular barcoding. For every twin pair, smoking habits were documented, and each individual was categorised as a current, former or never smoker. The library was prepared using 5' RACE. Each TCR library was prepared from about 3,400 ng of total RNA. For each sample, cDNA synthesis was carried out in eight separate reactions using SMARTScribe reverse transcriptase. Unique molecular identifiers containing a 6-nucleotide sample barcode were introduced through template switching during cDNA synthesis. Two nested PCRs of approximately 16 and 9 cycles amplified the TCRalpha and TCRbeta cDNA, and bead purification followed each PCR. Before amplification, cDNA was treated with uracil DNA-glycosylase and purified using the QIAquick PCR purification kit. The second PCR added Illumina TruSeq-compatible adapters along with sample-specific barcodes. TapeStation and Qubit were used to check library quality and concentration, and 5 ng of each library went into the pool. Pooled libraries were sequenced on an Illumina HiSeq2500 single-index Rapid Run with 2 x 100 bp reads and custom sequencing primers. In the source study's methods: PCR and sequencing errors were corrected by UMI-based consensus assembly using MiGEC version 1.2.6. MiXCR version 2.1.1 handled V(D)J alignment, clonotype assembly and CDR3 extraction. Gene usage, clonotype sharing and MAIT/NKT TCR abundance were normalised by analysing the top 1000, 10 000 and 20 000 clonotypes per sample. After downsampling to 27 000 UMIs, diversity was calculated as the inverse Simpson index using the vegan R package. Paired Mann-Whitney U tests on discordant twin pairs were used, with Benjamini-Hochberg multiple-testing correction. The reads were reprocessed in TCRdb, with one entry per CDR3 protein sequence and no accompanying DNA. The V and J calls shown here were made by TCRdb, not taken from the authors' results. The sample table holds a few hundred thousand distinct CDR3 sequences. In total, the top ten clones hold 5.6% of the sample.

Recombination joined TRBV6-5 with TRBJ2-3. The sequence derives from a human donor with ulcerative colitis or Crohn's disease, or a healthy co-twin of an affected twin (not recorded which). Sequenced material: blood. This receptor carries the CDR3 CASSSASNTDTQYF.